This is a list of T cell receptor beta chains from one sample in a study of cytotoxic CD8 clonotypes in ibrutinib-treated CLL. Using immunoSEQ multiplex PCR, the repertoire was profiled, and TCRdb retains in-frame clones only, with some absent. The data show about 300,000 clones, with more than 70% seen just once and around 5.1% held by the top ten. Here the sequenced sample was PBMCs, taken at disease progression, from a patient treated with ibrutinib. The receptor source for this set is a human donor with chronic lymphocytic leukemia. CDR3s include the opening cysteine and the closing phenylalanine or tryptophan.

TRBV5-1 13 CASSLVAGQPQHF
TRBV27 16 CASSDHRVLFAYEQYF
TRBV5-1 14 CASSLGTRTIEQFF
TRBV7-9 15 CASSLEGSSQETQYF
TRBV15 14 CATSRDGLNQPQHF
TRBV5-1 15 CASHPGGVVTDTQYF
TRBV5-4 18 CASSFAYSTSPSYNEQFF
TRBV5-1 16 CASSPGDRGVYTEAFF
TRBV6-5 15 CASGGTRALHYEQYF
TRBV6-1 15 CASSEFEGRREKLFF
TRBV5-6 15 CASSSLAESSDTQYF
TRBV23-1 15 CASSHRFISIGTQYF
TRBV1 19 CTSSQLWGPAGRCNQPQHF
TRBV5-1 13 CASSYALGYEQYF
TRBV15 13 CATSRAPNQPQHF
TRBV5-6 16 CASSLFRDRKGETQYF
TRBV9 17 CASSPPRGQGATGELFF
TRBV2 16 CASSDRTPGSTDTQYF
TRBV19 15 CASSMENRARYGYTF
TRBV6-4 13 CASSERRNYEQYF
TRBV7-8 16 CASSLVEGLAFSDQYF
TRBV7-7 15 CASSLSPSGKGEQFF
TRBV2 16 CASSEWNSPLNTEAFF
TRBV2 19 CASSVPDRGERYSNQPQHF
TRBV20-1 9 CSGGLEQYF
TRBV7-9 10 CAAARYEQFF
TRBV27 12 CASKQGHSPLHF
TRBV15 13 CATSKGAGETQYF
TRBV7-9 16 CASSAQGGPNYNEQFF
TRBV6-5 14 CASSGTTGGRGYTF
TRBV27 13 CASSLSPSYEQYF
TRBV18 13 CASAPRRSYEQYF
TRBV7-9 12 CASSVRGSPLHF
TRBV29-1 13 CSVEVADAAEAFF
TRBV7-2 15 CASSLGSGGGYEQYF
TRBV5-1 11 CASSLAGEQYF
TRBV28 14 CASSSTFGPYGYTF
TRBV7-3 13 CASSLQGTGELFF
TRBV19 20 CASSKKTGWGVGSGANVLTF
TRBV5-1 17 CASSPGGWVLNTGELFF
TRBV4-3 16 CASSQGTGEGQETQYF
TRBV5-4 15 CASSFLGVYTDTQYF
TRBV5-1 14 CASRATGGRETQYF
TRBV18 17 CASSPYNRGNSGNTIYF
TRBV7-9 16 CASSSGQVLSSYEQYF
TRBV9 15 CASSARLAGVETQYF
TRBV10-2 15 CASRVTSGRADEQFF
TRBV4-3 19 CASSQDLNRGGFAYNEQFF
TRBV9 16 CASSAGGAGNTYEQYF
TRBV7-8 14 CASSLQGGGDEQFF
TRBV11-2 11 CASSLPDTQYF
TRBV29-1 10 CSVVKDGYTF